The 9 T cell receptor beta chains given below trace back to one sample, sequenced in a study of blood T cell repertoires in COVID-19. Sequencing was performed with immunoSEQ multiplex PCR; in TCRdb, only in-frame clones are kept and a portion is missing. The sample holds 150,000 to 200,000 clones; around four fifths are singletons and the top ten take roughly 2.7%. The material sequenced was peripheral blood. These receptors were collected from a woman aged 80 or over with COVID-19, enrolled during active disease.

This rearrangement joins TRBV4-3 to TRBJ2-3, with D unclear. The CDR3 loop spans 13 amino acids. Germline V gene sequence: CDR1 LGHNA, CDR2 YSLEER. Trimming shortened V by 0 bases and J by 8 bases, and 9 bases separated the two germline ends. DNA for the CDR3: TGCGCCAGCAGCCAAGAAGCCCGCGGTACGCAGTATTTT. Translation: CASSQEARGTQYF.

The rearrangement joins TRBV14 to TRBJ2-7; TRBD2 aligns across 9 bases. CDR1 and CDR2 (germline): SGHDN, FVKESK. There are 15 residues in the CDR3. V was clipped by 4 bases and J by 6 bases; unmatched bases: 10. The CDR3 sequence is CASSPFGGRVSEQYF. The CDR3 DNA follows: TGTGCCAGCAGCCCCTTCGGCGGGAGGGTTTCCGAGCAGTACTTC.

CDR3 in DNA: TGTGCCTGGAGTCGGCAGGGGCGGGACTATGGCTACACCTTC. Its translation: CAWSRQGRDYGYTF. The chain links TRBV30 to TRBJ1-2; D may be TRBD1 (6 bases). Germline-derived CDR1 and CDR2 are GTSNPN and SVGIG (reference sequence). V was trimmed by 2 bases and J by 3 bases, leaving 13 bases between them. The CDR3 totals 14 residues.

J is TRBJ2-1 and V is TRBV7-9; 11 bases are a match to TRBD2. This CDR3 is 16 amino acids long. Germline CDR1 is SEHNR and CDR2 is FQNEAQ (reference sequence). J gave up 4 bases and V 4 bases, and 6 bases lay outside the gene matches. The CDR3 loop is CASSSGLAGSYNEQFF. The CDR3 region has the DNA TGTGCCAGCAGCTCAGGACTAGCGGGCTCTTACAATGAGCAGTTCTTC.

The V call is TRBV9, the J call TRBJ2-7, with TRBD1 as a possible D gene (5 bases). The CDR3 extends over 12 amino acids. V lost 0 bases and J lost 9, with 10 bases in between. Germline CDR1 SGDLS, CDR2 YYNGEE. The CDR3 is CASSVVDGAQYF. The CDR3 DNA is TGTGCCAGCAGCGTAGTAGATGGGGCGCAGTACTTC.

V and J are TRBV30 and TRBJ1-3; the D gene is possibly TRBD1 (6 bases). V lost 0 bases and J lost 6, with 27 bases in between. The CDR3 has 19 amino acids. The germline V gene encodes CDR1 GTSNPN and CDR2 SVGIG (reference sequence). CDR3 loop: CAWSVHRTEWPRVANTIYF. For the CDR3, the DNA is TGTGCCTGGAGTGTACACAGGACAGAGTGGCCCCGTGTAGCAAACACCATATATTTT.

In this sample, this clone turned up many times. This rearrangement joins TRBV10-1 to TRBJ2-2; D call uncertain. This CDR3 is 13 amino acids long. The germline gives CDR1 WNHNN, CDR2 SYGVQD (reference sequence). V dropped 3 bases and J dropped 4 bases, with 6 bases sitting between them. The CDR3 DNA reads TGCGCCAGCAGTGATCGACTCACCGGGGAGCTGTTTTTT. This codes for CASSDRLTGELFF.

This sequence joins TRBV28 and TRBJ2-4; TRBD2 is a possible D gene (6 bases). Germline-derived CDR1 and CDR2 are MDHEN and SYDVKM. The CDR3 spans 16 residues. Trimming took off 7 bases at V and 0 bases at J, with 16 bases between the two ends. CDR3 DNA: TGTGCCAGCACCCTTGGGGGGACTCTAGCCAAAAACATTCAGTACTTC. The encoded protein is CASTLGGTLAKNIQYF. Full variable domain (rest looked up from reference TRBV28 and TRBJ2-4): DVKVTQSSRYLVKRTGEKVFLECVQDMDHENMFWYRQDPGLGLRLIYFSYDVKMKEKGDIPEGYSVSREKKERFSLILESASTNQTSMYLCASTLGGTLAKNIQYFGAGTRLSVL.

The chain joins TRBV12-5 to TRBJ2-7; TRBD2 matches at 9 bases. Trimming cost V 6 bases and J 4 bases; bases outside gene matches: 13. The CDR3 length is 16 residues. Germline V gives CDR1 LGHNT, CDR2 FRNRAP. The CDR3, as DNA: TGTGCTAGTGGCCCGAGGGGGGCTAGCGGGGAGTACGAGCAGTACTTC. It translates to CASGPRGASGEYEQYF.